A selection of T cell receptor beta chains follows, all from one sample in a study of cytomegalovirus exposure and HLA in healthy donors. Measured with immunoSEQ multiplex PCR; TCRdb has only the in-frame clones, and not every one. The sample shows approximately 110,000 clones, roughly 69% of them seen only once. The sequenced sample consisted of PBMCs. The origin of the receptors is a young man in good health and CMV-seropositive. The CDR3 runs from the conserved cysteine through the conserved F or W. The D gene is left open where the match is weak. For some rows the clone size is stated as once, few or many, or as a class when expanded; others skip it.

v_gene: TRBV20-1; abundance: .; j_gene: TRBJ2-1; d_gene: .; CDR3aa: CSAFSVNEQFF; CDR3nt: TGCAGTGCTTTTAGTGTTAATGAGCAGTTCTTC
v_gene: TRBV6-1; abundance: .; j_gene: TRBJ1-1; d_gene: TRBD1; CDR3aa: CASSESTGRTEAFF; CDR3nt: TGTGCCAGCAGTGAGTCGACAGGGCGGACTGAAGCTTTCTTT
v_gene: TRBV29-1; abundance: .; j_gene: TRBJ1-2; d_gene: TRBD1; CDR3aa: CSVGGTGIGYTF; CDR3nt: TGCAGCGTTGGGGGGACAGGGATTGGCTACACCTTC
v_gene: TRBV5-1; abundance: .; j_gene: TRBJ1-4; d_gene: TRBD1; CDR3aa: CASRGSLDRGHGLASEKLFF; CDR3nt: TGCGCCAGCAGGGGGAGCCTGGACAGGGGTCATGGTTTGGCTAGTGAAAAACTGTTTTTT
v_gene: TRBV11-3; abundance: .; j_gene: TRBJ1-2; d_gene: .; CDR3aa: CASSLDRGFRGYGYTF; CDR3nt: TGTGCCAGCAGCTTAGATCGCGGGTTCCGGGGCTATGGCTACACCTTC
v_gene: TRBV11-2; abundance: .; j_gene: TRBJ2-7; d_gene: TRBD1; CDR3aa: CASSLVPTGLGEQYF; CDR3nt: TGTGCCAGCAGCTTAGTTCCGACAGGGCTTGGCGAGCAGTACTTC
v_gene: TRBV7-9; abundance: few; j_gene: TRBJ1-3; d_gene: .; CDR3aa: CASSLIGGNTIYF; CDR3nt: TGTGCCAGCAGCTTAATCGGTGGAAACACCATATATTTT
v_gene: TRBV27; abundance: few; j_gene: TRBJ1-1; d_gene: TRBD1; CDR3aa: CASSLVGFTGVWGLWVTEAFF; CDR3nt: TGTGCCAGCAGTCTGGTGGGTTTCACAGGGGTATGGGGCCTCTGGGTCACTGAAGCTTTCTTT
v_gene: TRBV7-9; abundance: .; j_gene: TRBJ1-2; d_gene: .; CDR3aa: CASSLDRGQYGYTF; CDR3nt: TGTGCCAGCAGCTTAGATAGGGGCCAATATGGCTACACCTTC
v_gene: TRBV29-1; abundance: .; j_gene: TRBJ2-3; d_gene: TRBD2; CDR3aa: CSVGGVAGRTDTQYF; CDR3nt: TGCAGCGTTGGGGGGGTAGCGGGGCGCACAGATACGCAGTATTTT
v_gene: TRBV6-5; abundance: .; j_gene: TRBJ2-1; d_gene: TRBD2; CDR3aa: CASSPGGPLYNEQFF; CDR3nt: TGTGCCAGCAGTCCGGGGGGGCCCCTCTACAATGAGCAGTTCTTC
v_gene: TRBV5-4; abundance: .; j_gene: TRBJ1-1; d_gene: TRBD1; CDR3aa: CASSLTGGEAFF; CDR3nt: TGTGCCAGCAGCTTGACAGGGGGTGAAGCTTTCTTT
v_gene: TRBV5-4; abundance: .; j_gene: TRBJ2-3; d_gene: TRBD2; CDR3aa: CASSLASGGYTDTQYF; CDR3nt: TGTGCCAGCAGCTTGGCTAGCGGGGGTTACACAGATACGCAGTATTTT
v_gene: TRBV10-3; abundance: many; j_gene: TRBJ1-2; d_gene: TRBD1; CDR3aa: CAISVTGGGYTF; CDR3nt: TGTGCCATCAGTGTGACAGGGGGTGGCTACACCTTC
v_gene: TRBV7-3; abundance: .; j_gene: TRBJ2-7; d_gene: .; CDR3aa: CASSPYVGGVYEQYF; CDR3nt: TGTGCCAGCAGCCCGTACGTCGGGGGTGTTTACGAGCAGTACTTC
v_gene: TRBV15; abundance: .; j_gene: TRBJ2-3; d_gene: TRBD2; CDR3aa: CATSRALAGGSSTDTQYF; CDR3nt: TGTGCCACCAGCAGAGCACTAGCGGGGGGTTCTAGCACAGATACGCAGTATTTT
v_gene: TRBV19; abundance: few; j_gene: TRBJ1-5; d_gene: TRBD1; CDR3aa: CASSLRDSLNQPQHF; CDR3nt: TGTGCCAGTAGTCTCCGGGACAGTCTCAATCAGCCCCAGCATTTT
v_gene: TRBV27; abundance: once; j_gene: TRBJ1-4; d_gene: .; CDR3aa: CASSGTAATNEKLFF; CDR3nt: TGTGCCAGCAGTGGTACAGCTGCAACTAATGAAAAACTGTTTTTT
v_gene: TRBV10-3; abundance: .; j_gene: TRBJ2-3; d_gene: .; CDR3aa: CAISGGGRDTSTDTQYF; CDR3nt: TGTGCCATCAGTGGGGGGGGGAGGGACACTAGCACAGATACGCAGTATTTT
v_gene: TRBV6-6; abundance: few; j_gene: TRBJ2-3; d_gene: .; CDR3aa: CASSYTSTDTQYF; CDR3nt: TGTGCCAGCAGTTACACTAGCACAGATACGCAGTATTTT
v_gene: TRBV2; abundance: few; j_gene: TRBJ2-5; d_gene: TRBD1; CDR3aa: CASSATGGLGETQYF; CDR3nt: TGTGCCAGCAGTGCCACAGGGGGCTTAGGGGAGACCCAGTACTTC
v_gene: TRBV30; abundance: .; j_gene: TRBJ1-3; d_gene: .; CDR3aa: CAWSRQVSSGNTIYF; CDR3nt: TGTGCCTGGAGCCGACAGGTTTCCTCTGGAAACACCATATATTTT
v_gene: TRBV7-9; abundance: .; j_gene: TRBJ1-1; d_gene: TRBD1; CDR3aa: CASSPGRGRAFF; CDR3nt: TGTGCCAGCAGCCCCGGCAGGGGGCGAGCTTTCTTT
v_gene: TRBV27; abundance: .; j_gene: TRBJ2-1; d_gene: .; CDR3aa: CASSLIGSNEQFF; CDR3nt: TGTGCCAGCAGTTTGATTGGGAGCAATGAGCAGTTCTTC
v_gene: TRBV19; abundance: .; j_gene: TRBJ1-2; d_gene: .; CDR3aa: CASRSGGIDYGYTF; CDR3nt: TGTGCCAGTAGAAGCGGGGGGATCGACTATGGCTACACCTTC
v_gene: TRBV5-1; abundance: .; j_gene: TRBJ2-1; d_gene: .; CDR3aa: CASSFVGGPYNEQFF; CDR3nt: TGCGCCAGCAGCTTCGTCGGGGGACCCTACAATGAGCAGTTCTTC
v_gene: TRBV9; abundance: .; j_gene: TRBJ1-1; d_gene: TRBD1; CDR3aa: CASSGLDREAFF; CDR3nt: TGTGCCAGCAGCGGATTGGACAGGGAAGCTTTCTTT
v_gene: TRBV25-1; abundance: .; j_gene: TRBJ1-5; d_gene: TRBD1; CDR3aa: CASSEAGGTQPQHF; CDR3nt: TGTGCCAGCAGTGAAGCAGGGGGCACTCAGCCCCAGCATTTT
v_gene: TRBV5-1; abundance: .; j_gene: TRBJ2-2; d_gene: .; CDR3aa: CASSLFREAGELFF; CDR3nt: TGCGCCAGCAGCTTGTTCAGGGAAGCCGGGGAGCTGTTTTTT
v_gene: TRBV6-1; abundance: .; j_gene: TRBJ2-3; d_gene: TRBD1; CDR3aa: CASRDRGLGTDTQYF; CDR3nt: TGTGCCAGCAGAGACAGGGGGCTGGGCACAGATACGCAGTATTTT
v_gene: TRBV13; abundance: .; j_gene: TRBJ1-6; d_gene: TRBD1; CDR3aa: CASSPSRGQGNNSPLHF; CDR3nt: TGTGCCAGCAGCCCCTCCCGCGGACAGGGGAATAATTCACCCCTCCACTTT
v_gene: TRBV6-1; abundance: .; j_gene: TRBJ2-5; d_gene: .; CDR3aa: CASSEPSWGKETQYF; CDR3nt: TGTGCCAGCAGTGAACCTAGCTGGGGAAAAGAGACCCAGTACTTC